This T cell receptor beta chain was captured in a study of blood T cell repertoires in COVID-19. The overall study: Samples representing acute and convalescent COVID-19 were sourced from the United States, Italy and Spain. Sample material is recorded as cDNA or gDNA derived from T cells, B-cell-depleted T cells, or PBMCs.

Method: immunoSEQ multiplex PCR; TCRdb's copy keeps in-frame clones and lacks some. The top ten hold about a fifth of the sample, which has roughly 170,000 clones, roughly nine tenths seen once. What was sequenced was peripheral blood. The sequence derives from a man aged 70 or older with active or convalescent COVID-19.

The DNA for the CDR3 is TGTGCCAGTAGTAAGAGACTAGCGGGAGGGCGCGAGCAGTACTTC. It translates to CASSKRLAGGREQYF. This chain connects TRBV19 to TRBJ2-7, with TRBD2 identical over 14 bases. CDR3 size: 15 residues. With 4 bases clipped from V and 6 bases from J, the junction kept 5 bases outside the gene matches. Germline V gene lookup returns CDR1 LNHDA and CDR2 SQIVND (reference sequence).